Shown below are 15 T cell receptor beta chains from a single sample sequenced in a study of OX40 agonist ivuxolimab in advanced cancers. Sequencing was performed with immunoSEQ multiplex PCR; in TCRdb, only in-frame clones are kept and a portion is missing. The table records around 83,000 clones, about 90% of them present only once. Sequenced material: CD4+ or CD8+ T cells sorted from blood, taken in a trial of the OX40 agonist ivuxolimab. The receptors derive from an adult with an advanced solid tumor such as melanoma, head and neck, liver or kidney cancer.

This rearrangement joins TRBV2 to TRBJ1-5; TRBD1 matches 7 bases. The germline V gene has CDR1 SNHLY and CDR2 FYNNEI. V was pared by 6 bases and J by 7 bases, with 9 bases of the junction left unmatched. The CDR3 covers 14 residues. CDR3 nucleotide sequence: TGTGCCAGCAGGTTGACAGGGTTGGGGCAGCCCCAGCATTTT. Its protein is CASRLTGLGQPQHF.

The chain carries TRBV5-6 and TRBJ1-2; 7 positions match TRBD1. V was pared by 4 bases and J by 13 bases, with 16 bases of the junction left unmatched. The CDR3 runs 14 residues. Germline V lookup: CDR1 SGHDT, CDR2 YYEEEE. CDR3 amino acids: CASSPDRTSSESTF. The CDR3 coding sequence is TGTGCCAGCAGCCCGGACAGGACTAGCTCGGAGAGCACCTTC.

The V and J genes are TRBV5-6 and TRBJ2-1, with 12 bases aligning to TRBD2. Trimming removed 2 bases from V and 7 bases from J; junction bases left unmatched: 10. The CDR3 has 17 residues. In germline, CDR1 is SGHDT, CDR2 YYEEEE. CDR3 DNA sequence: TGTGCCAGCAGCTTTAGGTCTAGCGGGAGGGCCTTGAATGAGCAGTTCTTC. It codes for CASSFRSSGRALNEQFF.

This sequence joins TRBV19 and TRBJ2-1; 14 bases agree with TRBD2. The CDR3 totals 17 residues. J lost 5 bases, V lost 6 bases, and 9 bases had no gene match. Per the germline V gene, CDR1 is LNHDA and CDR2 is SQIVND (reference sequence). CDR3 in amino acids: CASSAGTSGRIDNEQFF. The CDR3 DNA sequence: TGTGCCAGTAGCGCGGGGACTAGCGGGAGAATCGACAATGAGCAGTTCTTC.

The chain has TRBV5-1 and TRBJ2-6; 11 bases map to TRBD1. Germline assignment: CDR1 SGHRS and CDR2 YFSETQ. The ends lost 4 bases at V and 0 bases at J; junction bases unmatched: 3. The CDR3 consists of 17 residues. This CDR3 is CASSLGTGGSGANVLTF. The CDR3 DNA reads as TGCGCCAGCAGCCTAGGGACAGGGGGCTCTGGGGCCAACGTCCTGACTTTC.

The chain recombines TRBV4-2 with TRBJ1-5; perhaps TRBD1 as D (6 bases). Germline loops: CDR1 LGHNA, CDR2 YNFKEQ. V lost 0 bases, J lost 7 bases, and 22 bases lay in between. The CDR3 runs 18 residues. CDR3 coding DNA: TGTGCCAGCAGCCAAGATCTCCGGACAGCCGCCGGAGGCCAGCCCCAGCATTTT. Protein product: CASSQDLRTAAGGQPQHF.

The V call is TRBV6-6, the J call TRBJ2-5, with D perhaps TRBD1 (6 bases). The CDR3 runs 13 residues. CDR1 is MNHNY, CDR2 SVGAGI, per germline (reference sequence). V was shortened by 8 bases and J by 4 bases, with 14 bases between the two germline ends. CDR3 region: CASGRGSGETQYF. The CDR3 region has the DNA TGTGCCAGCGGTAGGGGGTCGGGAGAGACCCAGTACTTC.

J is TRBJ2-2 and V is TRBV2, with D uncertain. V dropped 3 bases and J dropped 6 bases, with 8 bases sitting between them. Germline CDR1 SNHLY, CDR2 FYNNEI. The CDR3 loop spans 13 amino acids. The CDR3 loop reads CASSDYAPGELFF. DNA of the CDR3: TGTGCCAGCAGTGATTATGCCCCCGGGGAGCTGTTTTTT. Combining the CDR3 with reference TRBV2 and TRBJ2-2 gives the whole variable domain EPEVTQTPSHQVTQMGQEVILRCVPISNHLYFYWYRQILGQKVEFLVSFYNNEISEKSEIFDDQFSVERPDGSNFTLKIRSTKLEDSAMYFCASSDYAPGELFFGEGSRLTVL.

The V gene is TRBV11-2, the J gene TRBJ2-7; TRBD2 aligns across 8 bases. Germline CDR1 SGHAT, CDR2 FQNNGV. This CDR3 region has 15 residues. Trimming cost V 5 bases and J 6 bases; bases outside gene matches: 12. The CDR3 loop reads CASSANPWTSPEQYF. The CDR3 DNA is TGTGCCAGCAGCGCAAACCCGTGGACTAGCCCCGAGCAGTACTTC.

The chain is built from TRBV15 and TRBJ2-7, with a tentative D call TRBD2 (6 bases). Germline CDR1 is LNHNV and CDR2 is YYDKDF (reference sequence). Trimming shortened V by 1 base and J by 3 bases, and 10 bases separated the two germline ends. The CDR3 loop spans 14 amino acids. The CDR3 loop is CATSRGSSVYEQYF. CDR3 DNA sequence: TGTGCCACCAGCAGAGGATCTAGCGTCTACGAGCAGTACTTC.

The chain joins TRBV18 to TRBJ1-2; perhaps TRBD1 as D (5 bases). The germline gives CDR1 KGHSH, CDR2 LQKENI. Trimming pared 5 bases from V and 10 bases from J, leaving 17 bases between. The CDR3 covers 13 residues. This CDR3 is CASSAGPSGIYTF. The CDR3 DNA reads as TGTGCCAGCTCAGCGGGACCCTCTGGGATCTACACCTTC.

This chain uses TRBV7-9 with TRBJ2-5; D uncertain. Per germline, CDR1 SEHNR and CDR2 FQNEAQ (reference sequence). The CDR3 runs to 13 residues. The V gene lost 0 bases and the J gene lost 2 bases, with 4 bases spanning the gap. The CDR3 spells CASSLAPQETQYF. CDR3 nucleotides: TGTGCCAGCAGCTTAGCACCGCAAGAGACCCAGTACTTC. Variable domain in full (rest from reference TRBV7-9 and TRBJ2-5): DTGVSQNPRHKITKRGQNVTFRCDPISEHNRLYWYRQTLGQGPEFLTYFQNEAQLEKSRLLSDRFSAERPKGSFSTLEIQRTEQGDSAMYLCASSLAPQETQYFGPGTRLLVL.

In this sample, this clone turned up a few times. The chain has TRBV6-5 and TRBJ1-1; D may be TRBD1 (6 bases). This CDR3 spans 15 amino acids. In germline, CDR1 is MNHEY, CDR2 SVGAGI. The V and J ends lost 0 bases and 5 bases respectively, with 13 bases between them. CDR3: CASSYSGATRTEAFF. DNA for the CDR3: TGTGCCAGCAGTTACTCGGGGGCAACGAGGACTGAAGCTTTCTTT.

The CDR3 protein is CASKDQGRGGRTSSYNEQFF. CDR3 bases: TGCGCCAGCAAGGATCAGGGAAGGGGCGGGAGGACGAGCTCCTACAATGAGCAGTTCTTC. The chain recombines TRBV5-1 with TRBJ2-1; 8 nucleotides agree with TRBD2. Germline CDR1 and CDR2: SGHRS and YFSETQ. The trim removed 6 bases at V and 0 bases at J, leaving 20 bases unmatched. The CDR3 totals 20 residues.

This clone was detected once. DNA for the CDR3: TGTGCCAGCAGTGTCCCGGGAGTAACAGATACGCAGTATTTT. It encodes CASSVPGVTDTQYF. The chain has TRBV6-1 and TRBJ2-3, with D perhaps matching TRBD2 (6 bases). Per the germline V gene, CDR1 is MNHNS and CDR2 is SASEGT. V gave up 4 bases and J gave up 3 bases, with 11 bases separating them. CDR3 length: 14 residues.